Shown below are 5 T cell receptor beta chains from a single sample sequenced in a study of shared T cell receptors in the human thymus. Here immunoSEQ multiplex PCR was the method, and the copy in TCRdb shows in-frame clones only, minus some. This table holds hundreds of thousands of clones, 70% to 90% found once. This same sample was also part of a study on human thymus T cells.

The sequenced sample was thymocytes. The receptors shown here come from a girl under two years old with a congenital heart defect.

The rearrangement joins TRBV27 to TRBJ2-6; D possibly corresponds to TRBD1 (7 bases). CDR3 length: 20 residues. Germline V CDR1 and CDR2: MNHEY, SMNVEV (reference sequence). The V end was cut by 0 bases, the J end by 5 bases, with 23 bases between. CDR3 in DNA: TGTGCCAGCAGTTTATCGATACGGGGGACAGCGGAAGAACGGGCCAACGTCCTGACTTTC. Translating it yields CASSLSIRGTAEERANVLTF.

The chain links TRBV14 to TRBJ2-1, with 13 nucleotides matching TRBD2. CDR1 and CDR2 from the germline V gene are SGHDN and FVKESK. The CDR3 length is 19 residues. With V trimmed by 0 bases and J by 5 bases, 10 bases remained unmatched. CDR3 bases: TGTGCCAGCAGCCAAGAGTGGACTAGCGGGGGCCGCCAGAACAATGAGCAGTTCTTC. Its translation is CASSQEWTSGGRQNNEQFF.

V and J are TRBV6-1 and TRBJ1-4; D may be TRBD1 (5 bases). This CDR3 region has 14 residues. The V gene's germline CDR1 is MNHNS and CDR2 SASEGT. Trimming took off 11 bases at V and 7 bases at J, with 20 bases between the two ends. This chain's CDR3 is CAWGDLGYGEKLFF. The CDR3 nucleotides read TGTGCCTGGGGGGATCTGGGTTACGGTGAAAAACTGTTTTTT.

This sequence joins TRBV12-5 and TRBJ1-6; TRBD1 matches at 8 bases. This CDR3 region has 15 residues. V gave up 4 bases and J gave up 8 bases; unmatched junction bases: 7. Per the germline V gene, CDR1 is LGHNT and CDR2 is FRNRAP. CDR3 sequence reads: CASGSRQGIYSPLHF. The CDR3 DNA reads as TGTGCTAGTGGTTCGCGACAGGGGATTTATTCACCCCTCCACTTT.

V gene TRBV2 combines with J gene TRBJ2-3; TRBD1 agrees at 10 bases. J gave up 0 bases and V 6 bases, and 15 bases lay outside the gene matches. Germline V CDR1 and CDR2: SNHLY, FYNNEI. This CDR3 is 19 amino acids long. CDR3 coding DNA: TGTGCCAGCAGGGACCGGGACAGGGGCCAGCCGCTTAGCACAGATACGCAGTATTTT. Its protein product is CASRDRDRGQPLSTDTQYF.